One and the same sample provided the 9 T cell receptor beta chains below, sequenced in a study of CD8+ T cells in alopecia areata. As for treatment: oral pan-JAK inhibitor, 5-10 mg twice daily. Reverse transcription of extracted RNA yielded cDNA, which provided the sequencing template. Sequencing used immunoSEQ multiplex PCR; TCRdb keeps in-frame clones, though not all of them. The table has roughly 100,000 clones, about nine tenths seen once. The sequencing here drew on CD8+ T cells sorted from blood, taken at approximately week 31, from a patient treated with tofacitinib. The origin of the receptors is a human donor with alopecia areata.

V is TRBV6-5 and J is TRBJ2-7; D may be TRBD2 (6 bases). The CDR3 totals 14 residues. Germline assignment: CDR1 MNHEY and CDR2 SVGAGI. V lost 8 bases to trimming and J lost 0 bases, with 14 bases between them. The DNA of the CDR3 is TGTGCCAGCCTTGGGGAGGCAACCTCCTACGAGCAGTACTTC. It yields the protein CASLGEATSYEQYF.

CDR3 DNA sequence: TGCGCCAGCAGCCAAGTCCTAGCGGCCTACGAGCAGTACTTC. Translating gives CASSQVLAAYEQYF. The chain uses TRBV4-1 and TRBJ2-7; 7 nucleotides agree with TRBD2. J was trimmed by 2 bases and V by 1 base; bases with no gene match: 2. CDR3 length equals 14 residues. The germline V gene has CDR1 MGHRA and CDR2 YSYEKL.

This clone appeared once. The J gene is TRBJ2-5, the V gene TRBV27; D unclear. The germline V gene encodes CDR1 MNHEY and CDR2 SMNVEV (reference sequence). The V gene lost 4 bases and the J gene lost 0 bases, with 15 bases spanning the gap. This CDR3 contains 16 residues. The CDR3 here is CASSSLDDGYQETQYF. CDR3 bases: TGTGCCAGCAGTTCTTTGGACGACGGTTACCAAGAGACCCAGTACTTC.

Remarks on this clone: This sample includes further DNA sequences coding for the same CDR3. This sequence joins TRBV7-9 and TRBJ1-5, with D hard to call. Trimming pared 1 base from V and 6 bases from J, leaving 4 bases between. The germline V gene encodes CDR1 SEHNR and CDR2 FQNEAQ (reference sequence). The CDR3 extends over 12 amino acids. The CDR3 protein is CASSLGGQPQHF. As DNA, the CDR3 is TGTGCCAGCAGCTTAGGGGGTCAGCCCCAGCATTTT. Using reference TRBV7-9 and TRBJ1-5 for the parts outside the CDR3, the full variable domain is DTGVSQNPRHKITKRGQNVTFRCDPISEHNRLYWYRQTLGQGPEFLTYFQNEAQLEKSRLLSDRFSAERPKGSFSTLEIQRTEQGDSAMYLCASSLGGQPQHFGDGTRLSIL.

The genes are TRBV19 and TRBJ1-1, with D unresolved. Trimming stripped 3 bases from V and 5 bases from J, with 16 bases between. The CDR3 is 15 amino acids. The germline V gene encodes CDR1 LNHDA and CDR2 SQIVND (reference sequence). This CDR3 reads CASSMGSPLQTEAFF. CDR3 sequence (DNA): TGTGCCAGTAGTATGGGGTCTCCACTCCAGACTGAAGCTTTCTTT.

The chain joins TRBV29-1 to TRBJ2-1; D possibly corresponds to TRBD1 (6 bases). V was pared by 7 bases and J by 0 bases, with 10 bases between. The CDR3 is made up of 13 amino acids. CDR1 SQVTM and CDR2 ANQGSEA come from the germline V gene. This chain's CDR3 is CSGKGDSYNEQFF. CDR3 in DNA: TGCAGCGGCAAGGGGGACTCCTACAATGAGCAGTTCTTC.

The rearrangement joins TRBV27 to TRBJ1-5, with 7 bases matching TRBD1. CDR1 is MNHEY, CDR2 SMNVEV, per germline (reference sequence). This CDR3 is built from 16 residues. Trimming cost V 2 bases and J 2 bases; bases outside gene matches: 6. CDR3 sequence: CASSLDRASGNQPQHF. In DNA, the CDR3 is TGTGCCAGCAGTTTAGACAGGGCCTCGGGCAATCAGCCCCAGCATTTT.

This chain connects TRBV29-1 to TRBJ2-7; TRBD1 is a possible D gene (5 bases). The CDR3 loop spans 12 amino acids. Per germline, CDR1 SQVTM and CDR2 ANQGSEA. Trimming took 8 bases from V and 3 from J, leaving 14 bases between them. CDR3 in DNA: TGCAGCACTACGTGGGGCAGCTACGAGCAGTACTTC. The encoded protein is CSTTWGSYEQYF.

The sample holds a few counts of this clone. The V and J genes are TRBV6-4 and TRBJ2-2; D is unresolved. This CDR3 region has 17 residues. The V end lost 2 bases, the J end lost 6 bases, and 19 bases lay between the germline ends. Germline assignment: CDR1 MRHNA and CDR2 SNTAGT. CDR3 sequence reads: CASSDHHACSFAGELFF. The CDR3 nucleotides are TGTGCCAGCAGTGACCATCACGCCTGTTCGTTCGCCGGGGAGCTGTTTTTT.